What follows are 21 T cell receptor beta chains derived from one specimen sequenced in a study of cytomegalovirus exposure and HLA in healthy donors. 13 Jbeta primers and 60 Vbeta primers were used for the PCR. Repertoires were generated with immunoSEQ multiplex PCR, while TCRdb's copy carries only in-frame clones and drops some. This sample carries about 180,000 clones, 80% of them seen once, and the ten largest clones take approximately 2%. Sequencing used PBMCs. Receptors were obtained from a woman between 25 and 40 years old in good health and CMV-seronegative.

The genes are TRBV11-2 and TRBJ2-5; perhaps TRBD1 as D (5 bases). This CDR3 has 14 residues. The germline V gene encodes CDR1 SGHAT and CDR2 FQNNGV. Trimming cost V 4 bases and J 2 bases, with 11 bases left between them. The CDR3: CASSSQGGQETQYF. The CDR3 bases are TGTGCCAGCAGCTCTCAGGGTGGTCAAGAGACCCAGTACTTC.

The gene calls are TRBV6-6 and TRBJ2-3; 11 bases line up with TRBD2. The CDR3 is 16 amino acids. Germline V gene sequence: CDR1 MNHNY, CDR2 SVGAGI (reference sequence). V was clipped by 5 bases and J by 2 bases; unmatched bases: 6. Here the CDR3 DNA reads TGTGCCAGCAGTGTACTAGCGGGGGAGCACACAGATACGCAGTATTTT. The encoded protein is CASSVLAGEHTDTQYF.

The chain has TRBV7-2 and TRBJ1-1; D unclear. The germline V gene encodes CDR1 SGHTA and CDR2 FQGNSA. The CDR3 sequence is 13 residues long. The germline V and J ends were trimmed by 1 base and 4 bases, with 7 bases remaining between them. CDR3: CASSLVRSTEAFF. In DNA form, the CDR3 reads TGTGCCAGCAGCTTAGTACGGAGCACTGAAGCTTTCTTT.

This chain's CDR3 is CASSFRDRNSPLHF. The CDR3 bases are TGTGCCAGCAGCTTCCGGGACAGGAATTCACCCCTCCACTTT. V usage is TRBV7-3 and J usage is TRBJ1-6, with 8 bases identical to TRBD1. V was pared by 3 bases and J by 7 bases, with 2 bases of the junction left unmatched. The CDR3 totals 14 residues. CDR1 and CDR2 (germline): SGHTA, FQGTGA.

The rearrangement links TRBV5-1 to TRBJ2-7; 8 positions match TRBD1. V was clipped by 3 bases and J by 4 bases; unmatched bases: 6. This CDR3 region has 14 residues. CDR1 and CDR2 from the germline V gene are SGHRS and YFSETQ. The CDR3 DNA sequence: TGCGCCAGCAGCTCCCAGGGGGCCGGGTACGAGCAGTACTTC. Protein sequence: CASSSQGAGYEQYF.

V usage is TRBV5-1 and J usage is TRBJ2-5; the D gene is possibly TRBD2 (5 bases). Between the trimmed V and J ends, which lost 0 bases and 4 bases, there was a span of 10 bases. This CDR3 is 14 amino acids long. Germline values: CDR1 SGHRS, CDR2 YFSETQ. CDR3 in DNA: TGCGCCAGCAGCTTGGTACGGGGAGCAGAGACCCAGTACTTC. This gives the protein CASSLVRGAETQYF.

The chain employs TRBV30 and TRBJ2-1; 8 bases match TRBD2. Trimming removed 2 bases from V and 9 bases from J; junction bases left unmatched: 9. CDR1 GTSNPN and CDR2 SVGIG come from the germline V gene (reference sequence). The CDR3 length is 14 residues. The CDR3 loop reads CAWSPLPGGGEQFF. The CDR3 region has the DNA TGTGCCTGGAGTCCCCTACCGGGGGGGGGTGAGCAGTTCTTC. Supplemented by reference TRBV30 and TRBJ2-1, the full variable domain reads SQTIHQWPATLVQPVGSPLSLECTVEGTSNPNLYWYRQAAGRGLQLLFYSVGIGQISSEVPQNLSASRPQDRQFILSSKKLLLSDSGFYLCAWSPLPGGGEQFFGPGTRLTVL.

The chain carries TRBV7-9 and TRBJ2-1; D possibly corresponds to TRBD1 (5 bases). This CDR3 comprises 16 residues. In germline, CDR1 is SEHNR, CDR2 FQNEAQ (reference sequence). The V gene lost 4 bases and the J gene lost 6 bases, with 19 bases spanning the gap. Written as DNA, the CDR3 is TGTGCCAGCAGCTCCCACAGGACCCTTGAGATCAATGAGCAGTTCTTC. Translation gives CASSSHRTLEINEQFF.

This chain joins TRBV11-2 and TRBJ1-2; a weak D match, TRBD1 (6 bases). CDR1 is SGHAT, CDR2 FQNNGV, per germline. The CDR3 runs to 12 residues. V was shortened by 5 bases and J by 5 bases, with 9 bases between the two germline ends. The CDR3 reads CASSETGYGYTF. The CDR3 region has the DNA TGTGCCAGCAGCGAAACAGGGTATGGCTACACCTTC.

The rearrangement uses TRBV11-2 and TRBJ1-1; no reliable D call. In germline, CDR1 is SGHAT, CDR2 FQNNGV. The length of the CDR3 is 18 residues. V gave up 5 bases and J gave up 1 base, with 23 bases separating them. CDR3 in DNA: TGTGCCAGCAGCCAGCATAGCGGACTCCAGGCGGGGAACACTGAAGCTTTCTTT. It specifies CASSQHSGLQAGNTEAFF.

The rearrangement joins TRBV6-5 to TRBJ2-7, with 8 positions matching TRBD2. Germline trimming cut 0 bases from V and 2 bases from J; bases unmatched to any gene: 3. This CDR3 is 15 amino acids long. The germline CDR1 and CDR2 sequences are MNHEY and SVGAGI. The CDR3: CASSYSPGGAYEQYF. CDR3 coding DNA: TGTGCCAGCAGTTACTCCCCGGGGGGGGCCTACGAGCAGTACTTC.

The chain recombines TRBV4-1 with TRBJ1-4; D is perhaps TRBD1 (5 bases). The CDR3 is 15 amino acids. Trimming took off 1 base at V and 8 bases at J, with 14 bases between the two ends. Germline-derived CDR1 and CDR2 are MGHRA and YSYEKL. In nucleotides, the CDR3 is TGCGCCAGCAGCCAAGGGGGAGGGGCGGGCGAAAAACTGTTTTTT. Protein sequence: CASSQGGGAGEKLFF.

The rearrangement joins TRBV5-1 to TRBJ1-2; D is uncertain. V lost 0 bases and J lost 5, with 14 bases in between. The CDR3 has 15 amino acids. The V gene's germline CDR1 is SGHRS and CDR2 YFSETQ. The CDR3 region has the DNA TGCGCCAGCAGCTTGGATGGCAGGATCGTGTATGGCTACACCTTC. This codes for CASSLDGRIVYGYTF.

The chain joins TRBV27 to TRBJ2-3; 9 bases align to TRBD1. Looked up from germline, CDR1 is MNHEY and CDR2 is SMNVEV (reference sequence). V was pared by 5 bases and J by 6 bases, with 3 bases of the junction left unmatched. CDR3 length equals 13 residues. CDR3 bases: TGTGCCAGCAGTCTCGGGACAGGGGATACGCAGTATTTT. It specifies CASSLGTGDTQYF.

The chain joins TRBV5-8 to TRBJ2-7; 12 bases are shared with TRBD1. CDR3 length equals 17 residues. After removal of 2 bases from V and 1 base from J, the junction contained 7 bases not matched to a gene. Germline CDR1 reads SGHTS; CDR2 reads YDEGEE. CDR3 in DNA: TGTGCCAGCAGCTTAGGGACAGGGGGCCTCCTATCCTACGAGCAGTACTTC. Its protein product is CASSLGTGGLLSYEQYF.

The chain couples TRBV11-3 to TRBJ1-1; possibly TRBD1 for D (5 bases). The length of the CDR3 is 13 residues. Trimming cost V 1 base and J 8 bases, with 11 bases left between them. The germline CDR1 and CDR2 sequences are SGHNT and YENEEA. The CDR3 sequence is CASSLVRGSEAFF. The CDR3 nucleotides are TGTGCCAGCAGCTTAGTAAGGGGCAGCGAAGCTTTCTTT.

The chain employs TRBV5-1 and TRBJ1-2; D unresolved. This CDR3 is built from 14 residues. V dropped 2 bases and J dropped 3 bases, with 11 bases sitting between them. Germline V gene sequence: CDR1 SGHRS, CDR2 YFSETQ. The CDR3 sequence: CASSFGDIDYGYTF. Written as DNA, the CDR3 is TGCGCCAGCAGCTTCGGGGATATCGACTATGGCTACACCTTC. Together with reference TRBV5-1 and TRBJ1-2, the CDR3 gives the full variable domain: KAGVTQTPRYLIKTRGQQVTLSCSPISGHRSVSWYQQTPGQGLQFLFEYFSETQRNKGNFPGRFSGRQFSNSRSEMNVSTLELGDSALYLCASSFGDIDYGYTFGSGTRLTVV.

This clone was detected once. The V gene is TRBV7-2, the J gene TRBJ1-4, with D perhaps TRBD1 (5 bases). CDR3 length: 16 residues. The V end lost 3 bases, the J end lost 4 bases, and 15 bases lay between the germline ends. Per the germline V gene, CDR1 is SGHTA and CDR2 is FQGNSA. The CDR3 nucleotides are TGTGCCAGCAGCTTCTATCTGACAGAGCATAATGAAAAACTGTTTTTT. Its translation is CASSFYLTEHNEKLFF.

The chain uses TRBV6-5 and TRBJ1-4; D might be TRBD1 (5 bases). V lost 7 bases and J 10 bases, leaving 16 bases between the germline ends. Germline lookup yields CDR1 MNHEY and CDR2 SVGAGI. The CDR3 loop spans 13 amino acids. This CDR3 is CASTDTGTLKLFF. The CDR3 region has the DNA TGTGCCAGCACTGACACAGGCACCTTAAAACTGTTTTTT.

The chain recombines TRBV9 with TRBJ2-3; 8 positions match TRBD2. Germline lookup yields CDR1 SGDLS and CDR2 YYNGEE. The CDR3 totals 15 residues. V lost 0 bases and J lost 4; bases outside the gene matches: 4. The chain's CDR3 is CASSVEGSGADTQYF. The CDR3 DNA sequence: TGTGCCAGCAGCGTAGAAGGTAGCGGGGCAGATACGCAGTATTTT. Full variable domain (remainder filled in from reference TRBV9 and TRBJ2-3): DSGVTQTPKHLITATGQRVTLRCSPRSGDLSVYWYQQSLDQGLQFLIQYYNGEERAKGNILERFSAQQFPDLHSELNLSSLELGDSALYFCASSVEGSGADTQYFGPGTRLTVL.

The V and J genes are TRBV19 and TRBJ2-3; 10 bases align to TRBD2. The CDR3 runs 16 residues. Germline CDR1 is LNHDA and CDR2 is SQIVND (reference sequence). J was trimmed by 5 bases and V by 6 bases; bases with no gene match: 11. CDR3 DNA: TGTGCCAGTAGGACGGGGGGACTAGCGATTCAAGATACGCAGTATTTT. Translating it yields CASRTGGLAIQDTQYF. Full variable domain (rest looked up from reference TRBV19 and TRBJ2-3): DGGITQSPKYLFRKEGQNVTLSCEQNLNHDAMYWYRQDPGQGLRLIYYSQIVNDFQKGDIAEGYSVSREKKESFPLTVTSAQKNPTAFYLCASRTGGLAIQDTQYFGPGTRLTVL.